One sample yielded the 29 T cell receptor beta chains listed below, sequenced in a study of neurological immune-mediated disorders. TCRdb reprocessed the 5' RACE reads via MiXCR and lists one record per CDR3 protein. The profile shows about 66,000 distinct CDR3 sequences, 3.4% of them singletons. What was sequenced was PBMCs. Receptors were obtained from a man aged 35 to 55 with multiple sclerosis.

The chain links TRBV10-1 to TRBJ1-3; D unclear. The germline V gene has CDR1 WNHNN and CDR2 SYGVQD (reference sequence). Trimming removed 3 bases at V and 2 bases at J, with 5 bases between. The CDR3 sequence is 13 residues long. CDR3 nucleotide sequence: TGCGCCAGCAGTGACTCTCCTGGAAACACCATATATTTT. This translates into CASSDSPGNTIYF.

This clonotype has at least ten counts. The genes are TRBV5-6 and TRBJ1-6; D gene ambiguous. From germline, CDR1 is SGHDT and CDR2 YYEEEE. V shed 3 bases and J shed 7 bases, with 14 bases lying between them. CDR3 length equals 15 residues. The DNA of the CDR3 is TGTGCCAGCAGCTCCTGGTGGCTGGAGAATTCACCCCTCCACTTT. This gives the protein CASSSWWLENSPLHF. The complete variable domain, with remaining parts taken from reference TRBV5-6 and TRBJ1-6, reads DAGVTQSPTHLIKTRGQQVTLRCSPKSGHDTVSWYQQALGQGPQFIFQYYEEEERQRGNFPDRFSGHQFPNYSSELNVNALLLGDSALYLCASSSWWLENSPLHFGNGTRLTVT.

This clonotype was seen at least ten times. The chain joins TRBV9 to TRBJ1-3; D not resolved. The CDR3 consists of 13 residues. Trimming removed 3 bases from V and 8 bases from J, with 12 bases in between. The germline CDR1 and CDR2 sequences are SGDLS and YYNGEE. Here the CDR3 reads CASSGVDGDTIYF. DNA of the CDR3: TGTGCCAGCAGCGGAGTTGACGGAGACACCATATATTTT.

Ten or more counts support this clonotype. The V call is TRBV24-1, the J call TRBJ2-3, with TRBD2 identical over 11 bases. CDR1 and CDR2 (germline): KGHDR, SFDVKD. The CDR3 has 14 residues. J lost 10 bases, V lost 4 bases, and 6 bases had no gene match. This CDR3 reads CATSDQRLAGPQYF. In nucleotides, the CDR3 is TGTGCCACCAGTGACCAGAGACTAGCGGGACCGCAGTATTTT.

This clonotype was found many times. This chain joins TRBV5-1 and TRBJ1-2; D call uncertain. The CDR3 sequence is 13 residues long. Germline loops: CDR1 SGHRS, CDR2 YFSETQ. V lost 3 bases and J 4 bases, leaving 10 bases between the germline ends. This CDR3 is CASSSPGGYGYTF. CDR3 nucleotides: TGCGCCAGCAGCTCTCCGGGTGGCTATGGCTACACCTTC.

The chain couples TRBV2 to TRBJ1-1; no firm D call. The CDR3 length is 13 residues. V shed 4 bases and J shed 4 bases, with 10 bases lying between them. Germline CDR1 and CDR2: SNHLY and FYNNEI. In DNA form, the CDR3 reads TGTGCCAGCAGTGGAATGGAGGGCACTGAAGCTTTCTTT. Its translation: CASSGMEGTEAFF.

This clonotype was counted many times. The chain couples TRBV7-6 to TRBJ1-6; no definite D call. This CDR3 is built from 14 residues. V lost 5 bases, J lost 4 bases, and 9 bases lay in between. Germline V gene lookup returns CDR1 SGHVS and CDR2 FNYEAQ. CDR3 DNA sequence: TGTGCCAGCAGCCAGAGAGGGTATAATTCACCCCTCCACTTT. This encodes CASSQRGYNSPLHF.

This clonotype was seen repeatedly, ten times or more. The V call is TRBV20-1, the J call TRBJ2-7; D possibly uses TRBD1 or TRBD2 (5 bases each). The CDR3 is made up of 13 amino acids. V was pared by 3 bases and J by 6 bases, with 15 bases between. Per germline, CDR1 DFQATT and CDR2 SNEGSKA (reference sequence). The CDR3 DNA reads TGCAGTGCTAGGGGAGACTGGGGCTCCGAGCAGTACTTC. It specifies CSARGDWGSEQYF.

This clonotype appeared many times. The V call is TRBV20-1, the J call TRBJ2-5; the match to TRBD1 covers 12 bases. V dropped 5 bases and J dropped 4; count of bases not matched to a gene: 5. The V gene's germline CDR1 is DFQATT and CDR2 SNEGSKA (reference sequence). The CDR3 consists of 14 residues. CDR3 residues: CSADPGQGAETQYF. The CDR3 nucleotides read TGCAGTGCTGACCCGGGACAGGGGGCAGAGACCCAGTACTTC.

This clonotype was recorded many times. The chain links TRBV3-1 to TRBJ2-3, with D perhaps TRBD2 (5 bases). Germline V gene sequence: CDR1 LGHDT, CDR2 YNNKEL (reference sequence). Trimming left V 5 bases short and J 4 bases short, with 7 bases between. The CDR3 is 12 amino acids. CDR3 nucleotide sequence: TGTGCCAGCAGCGGAGGAGCAGATACGCAGTATTTT. It codes for CASSGGADTQYF.

At least ten counts were recorded for this clonotype. V usage is TRBV3-1 and J usage is TRBJ1-1; no firm D call. The germline gives CDR1 LGHDT, CDR2 YNNKEL (reference sequence). Trimming removed 7 bases at V and 4 bases at J, with 16 bases between. The CDR3 totals 14 residues. CDR3 nucleotide sequence: TGTGCCAGCACCCGGTCCTCCGGAGGCACTGAAGCTTTCTTT. This codes for CASTRSSGGTEAFF.

This clonotype was seen at least ten times. V is TRBV5-1 and J is TRBJ1-2; the D gene is possibly TRBD1 (6 bases). Germline loops: CDR1 SGHRS, CDR2 YFSETQ. The CDR3 sequence is 16 residues long. Trimming left V 0 bases short and J 8 bases short, with 20 bases between. CDR3 residues: CASSLEVGRGLGGYTF. For the CDR3, the DNA is TGCGCCAGCAGCTTGGAGGTCGGCAGGGGCCTGGGGGGCTACACCTTC.

In this sample, this clonotype turned up many times. This chain uses TRBV20-1 with TRBJ2-7; D is perhaps TRBD1 or TRBD2 (5 bases each). Germline assignment: CDR1 DFQATT and CDR2 SNEGSKA (reference sequence). V was trimmed by 6 bases and J by 4 bases, leaving 10 bases between them. The CDR3 contains 11 residues. The CDR3 DNA is TGCAGTGCCCCGGGGCCTTACGAGCAGTACTTC. It specifies CSAPGPYEQYF.

The sample holds many counts of this clonotype. The V gene is TRBV9, the J gene TRBJ1-1; a possible D gene is TRBD1 (6 bases). Trimming stripped 0 bases from V and 6 bases from J, with 15 bases between. The CDR3 spans 15 residues. The germline V gene encodes CDR1 SGDLS and CDR2 YYNGEE. CDR3 nucleotide sequence: TGTGCCAGCAGCGTAGGGGGTCAGGGGAAGTCTGAAGCTTTCTTT. Encoded protein: CASSVGGQGKSEAFF.

At least ten counts were recorded for this clonotype. The chain carries TRBV9 and TRBJ2-5, with D possibly being TRBD2 (6 bases). This CDR3 has 16 amino acids. The V gene's germline CDR1 is SGDLS and CDR2 YYNGEE. Deletions cut 2 bases from V and 2 bases from J, with 16 bases between. In nucleotides, the CDR3 is TGTGCCAGCAGCGTCGCATTTTCCCGGGGGCAAGAGACCCAGTACTTC. Its translation: CASSVAFSRGQETQYF.

At least ten counts were recorded for this clonotype. This chain links TRBV29-1 with TRBJ1-1, with TRBD1 matching 7 bases. Germline V lookup: CDR1 SQVTM, CDR2 ANQGSEA. V was pared by 7 bases and J by 2 bases, with 4 bases of the junction left unmatched. This CDR3 is built from 12 residues. Here the CDR3 reads CSAGTVNTEAFF. CDR3 bases: TGCAGCGCCGGGACAGTCAACACTGAAGCTTTCTTT.

This clonotype was seen many times. V usage is TRBV6-5 and J usage is TRBJ2-2; 11 bases line up with TRBD2. Germline CDR1 MNHEY, CDR2 SVGAGI. With 5 bases clipped from V and 4 bases from J, the junction kept 3 bases outside the gene matches. There are 15 residues in the CDR3. CDR3 sequence (DNA): TGTGCCAGCAGTGTAGCGGGGGGGCGCACCGGGGAGCTGTTTTTT. Translating it yields CASSVAGGRTGELFF.

This clonotype was observed at least ten times. The J gene is TRBJ2-3, the V gene TRBV5-5, with D uncertain. The CDR3 runs to 15 residues. The germline V and J ends were trimmed by 5 bases and 1 base, with 14 bases remaining between them. Germline CDR1 SGHKS, CDR2 YYEKEE (reference sequence). The CDR3 region has the DNA TGTGCCAGCAGTTATCTGGTTGGGGGCACAGATACGCAGTATTTT. It encodes CASSYLVGGTDTQYF.

This chain links TRBV24-1 with TRBJ2-3; no definite D call. Germline V lookup: CDR1 KGHDR, CDR2 SFDVKD. The CDR3 covers 14 residues. V was cut by 4 bases and J by 1 base, with 8 bases left in between. CDR3 nucleotide sequence: TGTGCCACCAGTGAAACCGGACGCACAGATACGCAGTATTTT. It encodes CATSETGRTDTQYF.

This clonotype occurred many times. The chain employs TRBV20-1 and TRBJ2-1; 7 bases agree with TRBD2. Germline V gene data show CDR1 as DFQATT and CDR2 as SNEGSKA (reference sequence). This CDR3 is built from 12 residues. V lost 1 base and J lost 9; bases outside the gene matches: 3. DNA of the CDR3: TGCAGTGCTAGAGGGGCTAGCGGTGAGCAGTTCTTC. This gives the protein CSARGASGEQFF.

The chain uses TRBV20-1 and TRBJ2-7; 8 bases match TRBD2. Germline lookup yields CDR1 DFQATT and CDR2 SNEGSKA (reference sequence). CDR3 length: 13 amino acids. Losses at the gene ends were 3 bases for V and 4 bases for J; bases not matched to a gene: 5. As DNA, the CDR3 is TGCAGTGCTAGTGGGACTAGAGGATACGAGCAGTACTTC. It codes for CSASGTRGYEQYF.

This clonotype appeared many times. This may be a read error, as it is one base from a much larger clone. V gene TRBV15 combines with J gene TRBJ1-4, with D unresolved. Germline V lookup: CDR1 LNHNV, CDR2 YYDKDF (reference sequence). With 0 bases removed from V and 5 bases from J, the gap between germline ends came to 10 bases. The CDR3 extends over 15 amino acids. CDR3 sequence (DNA): TGTGCCACCAGCAGAGAACGGGAGACCAATGAAAAACTGTTTTTT. Its translation: CATSRERETNEKLFF.

This clonotype was counted ten times or more. The genes are TRBV15 and TRBJ2-7, with 7 bases that match TRBD1. Trimming took 8 bases from V and 2 from J; bases not matched to a gene: 6. The CDR3 totals 13 residues. Germline V gives CDR1 LNHNV, CDR2 YYDKDF (reference sequence). The CDR3 loop reads CATGRDSTYEQYF. CDR3 DNA: TGTGCCACCGGCCGGGACAGCACCTACGAGCAGTACTTC.

This clonotype has at least ten counts. V and J are TRBV14 and TRBJ1-6; D unclear. Trimming took off 2 bases at V and 8 bases at J, with 13 bases between the two ends. CDR1 and CDR2 from the germline V gene are SGHDN and FVKESK. The CDR3 is made up of 15 amino acids. The CDR3 DNA reads TGTGCCAGCAGCCAACACGGACCGGCAGATTCACCCCTCCACTTT. Encoded protein: CASSQHGPADSPLHF.

This clonotype was counted at least ten times. This chain uses TRBV14 with TRBJ2-5, with a tentative D call TRBD2 (6 bases). V lost 4 bases and J lost 1, with 19 bases in between. This CDR3 spans 17 amino acids. The germline gives CDR1 SGHDN, CDR2 FVKESK. CDR3 loop: CASSRSFFGTSQETQYF. For the CDR3, the DNA is TGTGCCAGCAGCCGATCCTTCTTTGGGACTTCCCAAGAGACCCAGTACTTC.

This clonotype was seen many times. The chain links TRBV20-1 to TRBJ2-5; D is uncertain. The CDR3 covers 12 residues. V lost 3 bases, J lost 4 bases, and 9 bases lay in between. CDR1 is DFQATT and CDR2 is SNEGSKA in the germline V gene (reference sequence). CDR3 amino acids: CSASNIGETQYF. The CDR3 DNA follows: TGCAGTGCTAGCAATATTGGAGAGACCCAGTACTTC.

In this sample, this clonotype turned up many times. This chain connects TRBV20-1 to TRBJ2-6; no definite D call. Between the trimmed V and J ends, which lost 1 base and 0 bases, there was a span of 13 bases. CDR3 length equals 17 residues. Per germline, CDR1 DFQATT and CDR2 SNEGSKA (reference sequence). CDR3 amino acids: CSARVTGRVSGANVLTF. CDR3 in DNA: TGCAGTGCTAGAGTTACGGGCCGGGTCTCTGGGGCCAACGTCCTGACTTTC.

This clonotype was counted ten times or more. The V call is TRBV10-3, the J call TRBJ1-1, with unresolved D. V was shortened by 11 bases and J by 6 bases, with 13 bases between the two germline ends. The CDR3 length is 11 residues. CDR1 is ENHRY, CDR2 SYGVKD, per germline. CDR3 in DNA: TGTGCCGCGCGCCGGGAGGCTGAAGCTTTCTTT. Residues: CAARREAEAFF.

This clonotype was counted ten times or more. The chain has TRBV5-1 and TRBJ2-5; the D gene could be TRBD1 or TRBD2 (6 bases each). The CDR3 extends over 15 amino acids. Germline values: CDR1 SGHRS, CDR2 YFSETQ. V lost 7 bases and J lost 5, with 21 bases in between. The CDR3 loop reads CASGRFSGGGETQYF. In DNA form, the CDR3 reads TGCGCCAGCGGAAGATTTAGCGGAGGGGGGGAGACCCAGTACTTC.